The source of this TCR beta chain is a study of blood T cell repertoires in COVID-19. V was shortened by 2 bases and J by 7 bases, with 26 bases between the two germline ends. Germline V CDR1 and CDR2: SGHVT, SQSDAQ. The CDR3 consists of 18 residues. Here immunoSEQ multiplex PCR was the method, and the copy in TCRdb shows in-frame clones only, minus some. The sample carries 200,000 to 250,000 clones, over 65% recorded once. The sample was PBMCs or T cells enriched from blood (not recorded which). The chain recombines TRBV7-4 with TRBJ1-2, with D perhaps TRBD1 (6 bases). The TCR comes from a woman aged 60-70 years who had recovered from COVID-19. CDR3 protein: CASSLNGSDGGHQCGYTF. Written as DNA, the CDR3 is TGTGCCAGCAGCTTAAATGGGAGTGACGGGGGGCATCAATGTGGCTACACCTTC.